A single sample is the source of the 14 T cell receptor beta chains below, sequenced in a study of vaccination effects on CD4 cells after COVID-19. These receptors' targets are unknown. At the end of 10 days of culture, CD4+ T cells were isolated. This individual contracted SARS-CoV-2 between March and December 2020, as verified by PCR. Vaccine administered to participants consisted of two doses of either BNT162b2 or mRNA-1273. This table comes from immunoSEQ multiplex PCR, and its TCRdb copy is limited to in-frame clones, with some not included. The data contain roughly 30,000 clones, approximately 72% of them singletons. This specimen was CD4+ T cells from PBMCs cultured without peptide, taken after COVID-19 vaccination. The receptors derive from a human donor who had a prior SARS-CoV-2 infection.

V and J are TRBV5-8 and TRBJ1-5, with no clear D. The CDR3 runs 17 residues. CDR1 and CDR2 from the germline V gene are SGHTS and YDEGEE. V dropped 1 base and J dropped 7 bases, with 21 bases sitting between them. The CDR3, as DNA: TGTGCCAGCAGCTTGTACTGGATAGGGAATTCAGACCAGCCCCAGCATTTT. It yields the protein CASSLYWIGNSDQPQHF.

In its sample, this clone was seen a few times. The V call is TRBV6-6, the J call TRBJ2-2; D is unclear. Trimming pared 0 bases from V and 6 bases from J, leaving 11 bases between. This CDR3 has 15 residues. Germline CDR1 reads MNHNY; CDR2 reads SVGAGI (reference sequence). DNA for the CDR3: TGTGCCAGCAGTTACTCGATATTTGGGTCCGGGGAGCTGTTTTTT. It yields the protein CASSYSIFGSGELFF.

The J gene is TRBJ2-3, the V gene TRBV9, with unresolved D. CDR3 length: 18 residues. With 3 bases removed from V and 0 bases from J, the gap between germline ends came to 20 bases. Germline assignment: CDR1 SGDLS and CDR2 YYNGEE. The CDR3 DNA reads TGTGCCAGCAGCGCCTCCCGTGGATCCTCGATTAGCACAGATACGCAGTATTTT. Translating gives CASSASRGSSISTDTQYF.

This chain connects TRBV6-2 or TRBV6-3 to TRBJ1-2, with a weak D call TRBD1 (5 bases). Germline lookup yields CDR1 MNHEY and CDR2 SVGEGT. V was clipped by 2 bases and J by 6 bases, with 10 bases between them. The CDR3 length is 13 residues. The CDR3 DNA follows: TGTGCCAGCAGTTACGGACGACAGAATGGCTACACCTTC. Protein sequence: CASSYGRQNGYTF.

This clone was counted a few times. This rearrangement joins TRBV3-1 (or the pseudogene TRBV3-2) to TRBJ1-6; 12 nucleotides agree with TRBD1. Germline trimming cut 4 bases from V and 9 bases from J; bases unmatched to any gene: 4. Germline V gives CDR1 LGHDT, CDR2 YNNKEL (reference sequence). The CDR3 totals 15 residues. CDR3 nucleotide sequence: TGTGCCAGCAGCCCGGGGACAGGGGGCCTTTCACCCCTCCACTTT. This codes for CASSPGTGGLSPLHF.

The chain joins TRBV7-9 to TRBJ2-1; 8 bases line up with TRBD2. Germline values: CDR1 SEHNR, CDR2 FQNEAQ (reference sequence). The CDR3 extends over 14 amino acids. V dropped 5 bases and J dropped 9; count of bases not matched to a gene: 9. Here the CDR3 reads CASSPTGGLVEQFF. In DNA, the CDR3 is TGTGCCAGCAGCCCAACGGGGGGGTTGGTTGAGCAGTTCTTC.

The V call is TRBV7-9, the J call TRBJ1-5; TRBD1 might be the D (5 bases). V lost 5 bases, J lost 6 bases, and 17 bases lay in between. The CDR3 consists of 15 residues. Germline V lookup: CDR1 SEHNR, CDR2 FQNEAQ (reference sequence). CDR3 bases: TGTGCCAGCAGCCGGGGTGGGGGGTTGTTTCAGCCCCAGCATTTT. Translation gives CASSRGGGLFQPQHF. Full variable domain (outside the CDR3, taken from reference TRBV7-9 and TRBJ1-5): DTGVSQNPRHKITKRGQNVTFRCDPISEHNRLYWYRQTLGQGPEFLTYFQNEAQLEKSRLLSDRFSAERPKGSFSTLEIQRTEQGDSAMYLCASSRGGGLFQPQHFGDGTRLSIL.

V usage is TRBV30 and J usage is TRBJ1-4; tentatively, D is TRBD1 (5 bases). Trimming took 7 bases from V and 1 from J, leaving 7 bases between them. Germline CDR1 is GTSNPN and CDR2 is SVGIG (reference sequence). This CDR3 is 12 amino acids long. CDR3 sequence reads: CASTVTNEKLFF. DNA for the CDR3: TGTGCCTCGACAGTAACTAATGAAAAACTGTTTTTT. The variable domain in full, completed from reference TRBV30 and TRBJ1-4, reads SQTIHQWPATLVQPVGSPLSLECTVEGTSNPNLYWYRQAAGRGLQLLFYSVGIGQISSEVPQNLSASRPQDRQFILSSKKLLLSDSGFYLCASTVTNEKLFFGSGTQLSVL.

This clone has more than one count but fewer than ten. The chain links TRBV7-9 to TRBJ2-2; D gene unclear. In germline, CDR1 is SEHNR, CDR2 FQNEAQ (reference sequence). V was shortened by 5 bases and J by 4 bases, with 8 bases between the two germline ends. This CDR3 spans 13 amino acids. The CDR3 DNA is TGTGCCAGCAGCCGTGGAACCACCGGGGAGCTGTTTTTT. Translating gives CASSRGTTGELFF. The entire variable domain, with the rest obtained from reference TRBV7-9 and TRBJ2-2, is as follows: DTGVSQNPRHKITKRGQNVTFRCDPISEHNRLYWYRQTLGQGPEFLTYFQNEAQLEKSRLLSDRFSAERPKGSFSTLEIQRTEQGDSAMYLCASSRGTTGELFFGEGSRLTVL.

V and J are TRBV6-1 and TRBJ2-1, with 10 bases that match TRBD2. Germline values: CDR1 MNHNS, CDR2 SASEGT. V gave up 3 bases and J gave up 5 bases; unmatched junction bases: 4. The CDR3 has 15 amino acids. The CDR3 spells CASSEGSGRNNEQFF. CDR3 DNA: TGTGCCAGCAGTGAGGGTAGCGGGAGGAACAATGAGCAGTTCTTC.

The chain links TRBV7-9 to TRBJ2-1, with 10 bases fitting TRBD2. In germline, CDR1 is SEHNR, CDR2 FQNEAQ (reference sequence). The V and J ends lost 5 bases and 8 bases, in that order; junction bases with no gene match: 15. The CDR3 has 17 amino acids. The CDR3 loop reads CASSTWRTSGGLDEQFF. The CDR3 nucleotides are TGTGCCAGCAGCACATGGCGGACTAGCGGCGGGTTGGATGAGCAGTTCTTC.

This sequence joins TRBV9 and TRBJ2-7, with D tentatively TRBD1 (5 bases). Looked up from germline, CDR1 is SGDLS and CDR2 is YYNGEE. The V and J ends lost 0 bases and 3 bases respectively, with 13 bases between them. The CDR3 extends over 15 amino acids. CDR3 DNA sequence: TGTGCCAGCAGCGTAGGGGTGACAGTTGTCTACGAGCAGTACTTC. Translation: CASSVGVTVVYEQYF. Together with reference TRBV9 and TRBJ2-7, the CDR3 gives the full variable domain: DSGVTQTPKHLITATGQRVTLRCSPRSGDLSVYWYQQSLDQGLQFLIQYYNGEERAKGNILERFSAQQFPDLHSELNLSSLELGDSALYFCASSVGVTVVYEQYFGPGTRLTVT.

The chain joins TRBV3-1 (or the pseudogene TRBV3-2) to TRBJ1-1, with D maybe TRBD1 (5 bases). Between the trimmed V and J ends, which lost 0 bases and 1 base, there was a span of 12 bases. From germline, CDR1 is LGHDT and CDR2 YNNKEL (reference sequence). CDR3 length: 16 residues. The CDR3 region has the DNA TGTGCCAGCAGCCAAGATATTGGGGGTGCGAACACTGAAGCTTTCTTT. It encodes CASSQDIGGANTEAFF.

V and J are TRBV6-6 and TRBJ1-6; perhaps TRBD1 as D (6 bases). Trimming left V 7 bases short and J 5 bases short, with 15 bases between. CDR1 MNHNY and CDR2 SVGAGI come from the germline V gene (reference sequence). CDR3 length: 15 amino acids. CDR3 nucleotide sequence: TGTGCCAGCATTAACAGGGTGGTCGATAATTCACCCCTCCACTTT. Translation gives CASINRVVDNSPLHF.